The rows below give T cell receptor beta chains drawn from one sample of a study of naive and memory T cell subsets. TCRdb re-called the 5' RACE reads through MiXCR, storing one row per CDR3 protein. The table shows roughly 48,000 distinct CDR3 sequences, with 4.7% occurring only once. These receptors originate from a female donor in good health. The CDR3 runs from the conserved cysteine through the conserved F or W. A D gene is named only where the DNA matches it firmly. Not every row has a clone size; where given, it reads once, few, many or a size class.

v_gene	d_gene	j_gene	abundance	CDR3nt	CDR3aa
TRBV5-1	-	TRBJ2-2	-	TGCGCCAGCAGTGACTGGAACACCGGGGAGCTGTTTTTT	CASSDWNTGELFF
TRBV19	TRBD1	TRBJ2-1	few	TGTGCCACCGGACAGGGGGTAGTTGATAATGAGCAGTTCTTC	CATGQGVVDNEQFF
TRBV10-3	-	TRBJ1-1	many	TGTGCCATCAGTGAGGGACCCTACACTGAAGCTTTCTTT	CAISEGPYTEAFF
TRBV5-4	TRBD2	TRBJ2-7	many	TGTGCCAGCAGCGGCCTAGCGGGAGTCGGCCACGAGCAGTACTTC	CASSGLAGVGHEQYF
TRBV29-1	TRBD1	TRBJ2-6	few	TGCAGCGTTGGTCCGGGACAGGGGGCCGGTGGGGCCAACGTCCTGACTTTC	CSVGPGQGAGGANVLTF
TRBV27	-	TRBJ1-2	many	TGTGCCAGCAGTTCAGGGTTGGGGTATGGCTACACCTTC	CASSSGLGYGYTF
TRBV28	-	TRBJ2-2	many	TGTGCCAGCGGTCAGGGGAGGGAGACCGGGGAGCTGTTTTTT	CASGQGRETGELFF
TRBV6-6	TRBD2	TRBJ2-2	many	TGTGCCAGCAGGACCGCCGGGACTAGCGGGAGCCTCACCGGGGAGCTGTTTTTT	CASRTAGTSGSLTGELFF
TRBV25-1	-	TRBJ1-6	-	TGTGCCAGCAGTGAAGTTAATTCCCTTAATTCACCCCTCCACTTT	CASSEVNSLNSPLHF
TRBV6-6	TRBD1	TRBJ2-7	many	TGTGCCTGCAGGACAGGGGTCTACGAGCAGTACTTC	CACRTGVYEQYF
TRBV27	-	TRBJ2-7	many	TGTGCCAGCAGAGCTCGTTACGAGCAGTACTTC	CASRARYEQYF
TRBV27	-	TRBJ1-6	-	TGTGCCAGCAGTTTATACAATAATTCACCCCTCCACTTT	CASSLYNNSPLHF
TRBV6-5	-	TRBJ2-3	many	TGTGCCAGCAGTTACGGGGGTGGGAGGGATACGCAGTATTTT	CASSYGGGRDTQYF
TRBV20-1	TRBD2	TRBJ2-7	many	TGCAGTGCTTCCCGGACTAGCTCGAGGGAGCAGTACTTC	CSASRTSSREQYF
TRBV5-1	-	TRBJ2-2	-	TGCGCCAGCGGAGAAGGGTTGGACACCGGGGAGCTGTTTTTT	CASGEGLDTGELFF
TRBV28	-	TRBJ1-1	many	TGTGCCAGCAGACCGCCTGGGCGGAACACTGAAGCTTTCTTT	CASRPPGRNTEAFF
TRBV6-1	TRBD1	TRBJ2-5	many	TGTGCCAGCAGACAACAGGGGCAAGAGACCCAGTACTTC	CASRQQGQETQYF
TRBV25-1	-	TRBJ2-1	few	TGTGCCAGCACGGGAGTCCAAATAGCCGTCGATGAGCAGTTCTTC	CASTGVQIAVDEQFF
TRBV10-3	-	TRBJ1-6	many	TGTGCCATCAGTGAGCTGCAGGGGAATTCACCCCTCCACTTT	CAISELQGNSPLHF
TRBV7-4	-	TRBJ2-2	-	TGTGCCAGCAGTCCCCTGCGGGACCAGCGTTGCGGGGAGCTGTTTTTT	CASSPLRDQRCGELFF
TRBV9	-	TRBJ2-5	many	TGTGCCAGCAGCGTAGGTACGGGAGCGGGTGAGACCCAGTACTTC	CASSVGTGAGETQYF
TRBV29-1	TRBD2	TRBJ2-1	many	TGCAGCGTTGAACCCCCGGCGGGACTAGCTGGCAATGAGCAGTTCTTC	CSVEPPAGLAGNEQFF
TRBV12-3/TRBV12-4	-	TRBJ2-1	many	TGTGCCAGCAGCCCATCCTCCCGCTCCTACAATGAGCAGTTCTTC	CASSPSSRSYNEQFF
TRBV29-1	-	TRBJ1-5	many	TGCAGCGTCTTGCCAAGGGATTCAATTTATCAGCCCCAGCATTTT	CSVLPRDSIYQPQHF
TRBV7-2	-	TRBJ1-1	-	TGTGCCAGCAGCTTAGGAATCCGGACGGGGAACACTGAAGCTTTCTTT	CASSLGIRTGNTEAFF
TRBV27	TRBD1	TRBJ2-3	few	TGTGCCAGCAGAGGGGACAGGGGGCGATTGACAGATACGCAGTATTTT	CASRGDRGRLTDTQYF
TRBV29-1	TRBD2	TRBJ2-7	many	TGCAGCGTAGGCCCAGCGGGAGGGATCTACGAGCAGTACTTC	CSVGPAGGIYEQYF
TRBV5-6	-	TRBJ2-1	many	TGTGCCAGCAGCCCCCTCCCGAGCTCCTACAATGAGCAGTTCTTC	CASSPLPSSYNEQFF
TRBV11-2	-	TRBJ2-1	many	TGTGCCAGCATTGACAGTCTTTACAATGAGCAGTTCTTC	CASIDSLYNEQFF
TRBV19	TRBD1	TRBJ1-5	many	TGTGCCAGTAGTATCACGGACAGGGGACTCTATAGCAATCAGCCCCAGCATTTT	CASSITDRGLYSNQPQHF
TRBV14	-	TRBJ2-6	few	TGTGCCAGCAGCCAAGATATCCTTCGCTCTGGGGCCAACGTCCTGACTTTC	CASSQDILRSGANVLTF
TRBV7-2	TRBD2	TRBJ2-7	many	TGTGCCAGCAGCCGAGTGGCGGGAGCCCCTTCCTACGAGCAGTACTTC	CASSRVAGAPSYEQYF
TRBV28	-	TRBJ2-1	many	TGTGCCAGCAGTTTACGTCGCAACCGGCCCTACAATGAGCAGTTCTTC	CASSLRRNRPYNEQFF
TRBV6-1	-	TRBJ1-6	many	TGTGCCAGCAGTGAATCTAGCTCCTATAATTCACCCCTCCACTTT	CASSESSSYNSPLHF
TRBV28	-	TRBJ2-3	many	TGTGCCAGCAGTTTTAGTCCAGGGGCCATCACAGATACGCAGTATTTT	CASSFSPGAITDTQYF
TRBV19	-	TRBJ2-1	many	TGTGCCAGTATAGGAGGCGGACTTCCCTACAATGAGCAGTTCTTC	CASIGGGLPYNEQFF
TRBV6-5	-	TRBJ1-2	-	TGTGCCAGCAGTTACTCGGGCAGGGGAGACTATGGCTACACCTTC	CASSYSGRGDYGYTF
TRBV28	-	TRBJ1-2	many	TGTGCCAGCAGTTTATGGCCCTTAGCTAACTATGGCTACACCTTC	CASSLWPLANYGYTF
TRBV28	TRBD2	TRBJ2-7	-	TGTGCCAGCAGTCCACCTTCACCCGGCGGGAGTGCCCCCTCCTACGAGCAGTACTTC	CASSPPSPGGSAPSYEQYF
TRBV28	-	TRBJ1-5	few	TGTGCCAGCAGGGGGGGGGGGGGCAGCAATCAGCCCCAGCATTTT	CASRGGGGSNQPQHF
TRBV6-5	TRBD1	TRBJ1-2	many	TGTGCCAGCACCGGGGACAGGGATGGCTACACCTTC	CASTGDRDGYTF
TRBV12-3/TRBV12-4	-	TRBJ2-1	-	TGTGCCAGCGGCTCCTACTTCGCAAACTACAATGAGCAGTTCTTC	CASGSYFANYNEQFF
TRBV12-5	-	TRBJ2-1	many	TGTGCTAGTGGTTGGGGCGCGGGTGAGCAGTTCTTC	CASGWGAGEQFF
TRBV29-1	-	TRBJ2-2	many	TGCAGCGTTTCCCCGGGGTCCACCGGGGAGCTGTTTTTT	CSVSPGSTGELFF
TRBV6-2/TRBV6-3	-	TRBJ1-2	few	TGTGCCAGCAGTTACTCGTCGGGGAACTATGGCTACACCTTC	CASSYSSGNYGYTF
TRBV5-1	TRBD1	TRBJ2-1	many	TGCGCCAGCAGTGGTAGGACAGGGGGATCCTACAATGAGCAGTTCTTC	CASSGRTGGSYNEQFF
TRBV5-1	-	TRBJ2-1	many	TGCGCCAGCAGCTCCGGAGCCGGGACCTCGGGAGTTTTGAGCTCCTACAATGAGCAGTTCTTC	CASSSGAGTSGVLSSYNEQFF
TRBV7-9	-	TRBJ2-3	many	TGTGCCAGCAGCTTAGTTCTGGGGGCCAGAACCCGCACAGATACGCAGTATTTT	CASSLVLGARTRTDTQYF
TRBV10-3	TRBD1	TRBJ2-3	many	TGTGCCATCGGGACAGACACAGATACGCAGTATTTT	CAIGTDTDTQYF
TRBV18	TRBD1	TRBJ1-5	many	TGTGCCAGCTCACCCCGGACAGGGGCCAATCAGCCCCAGCATTTT	CASSPRTGANQPQHF
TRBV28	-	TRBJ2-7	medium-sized	TGTGCCAGCCGGGGATACGGCGGGCAGTACTTC	CASRGYGGQYF
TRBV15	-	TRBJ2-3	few	TGTGCCACCAGCAGAGATACCAGGGGTGAAGATACGCAGTATTTT	CATSRDTRGEDTQYF
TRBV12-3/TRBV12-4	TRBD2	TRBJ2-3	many	TGTGCCAGCAGTCAGGGACTAGCGGGGACAGATACGCAGTATTTT	CASSQGLAGTDTQYF
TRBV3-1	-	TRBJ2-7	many	TGTGCCAGCAGCCAACCGAGTCTGCGGGACAGTTCCTACGAGCAGTACTTC	CASSQPSLRDSSYEQYF